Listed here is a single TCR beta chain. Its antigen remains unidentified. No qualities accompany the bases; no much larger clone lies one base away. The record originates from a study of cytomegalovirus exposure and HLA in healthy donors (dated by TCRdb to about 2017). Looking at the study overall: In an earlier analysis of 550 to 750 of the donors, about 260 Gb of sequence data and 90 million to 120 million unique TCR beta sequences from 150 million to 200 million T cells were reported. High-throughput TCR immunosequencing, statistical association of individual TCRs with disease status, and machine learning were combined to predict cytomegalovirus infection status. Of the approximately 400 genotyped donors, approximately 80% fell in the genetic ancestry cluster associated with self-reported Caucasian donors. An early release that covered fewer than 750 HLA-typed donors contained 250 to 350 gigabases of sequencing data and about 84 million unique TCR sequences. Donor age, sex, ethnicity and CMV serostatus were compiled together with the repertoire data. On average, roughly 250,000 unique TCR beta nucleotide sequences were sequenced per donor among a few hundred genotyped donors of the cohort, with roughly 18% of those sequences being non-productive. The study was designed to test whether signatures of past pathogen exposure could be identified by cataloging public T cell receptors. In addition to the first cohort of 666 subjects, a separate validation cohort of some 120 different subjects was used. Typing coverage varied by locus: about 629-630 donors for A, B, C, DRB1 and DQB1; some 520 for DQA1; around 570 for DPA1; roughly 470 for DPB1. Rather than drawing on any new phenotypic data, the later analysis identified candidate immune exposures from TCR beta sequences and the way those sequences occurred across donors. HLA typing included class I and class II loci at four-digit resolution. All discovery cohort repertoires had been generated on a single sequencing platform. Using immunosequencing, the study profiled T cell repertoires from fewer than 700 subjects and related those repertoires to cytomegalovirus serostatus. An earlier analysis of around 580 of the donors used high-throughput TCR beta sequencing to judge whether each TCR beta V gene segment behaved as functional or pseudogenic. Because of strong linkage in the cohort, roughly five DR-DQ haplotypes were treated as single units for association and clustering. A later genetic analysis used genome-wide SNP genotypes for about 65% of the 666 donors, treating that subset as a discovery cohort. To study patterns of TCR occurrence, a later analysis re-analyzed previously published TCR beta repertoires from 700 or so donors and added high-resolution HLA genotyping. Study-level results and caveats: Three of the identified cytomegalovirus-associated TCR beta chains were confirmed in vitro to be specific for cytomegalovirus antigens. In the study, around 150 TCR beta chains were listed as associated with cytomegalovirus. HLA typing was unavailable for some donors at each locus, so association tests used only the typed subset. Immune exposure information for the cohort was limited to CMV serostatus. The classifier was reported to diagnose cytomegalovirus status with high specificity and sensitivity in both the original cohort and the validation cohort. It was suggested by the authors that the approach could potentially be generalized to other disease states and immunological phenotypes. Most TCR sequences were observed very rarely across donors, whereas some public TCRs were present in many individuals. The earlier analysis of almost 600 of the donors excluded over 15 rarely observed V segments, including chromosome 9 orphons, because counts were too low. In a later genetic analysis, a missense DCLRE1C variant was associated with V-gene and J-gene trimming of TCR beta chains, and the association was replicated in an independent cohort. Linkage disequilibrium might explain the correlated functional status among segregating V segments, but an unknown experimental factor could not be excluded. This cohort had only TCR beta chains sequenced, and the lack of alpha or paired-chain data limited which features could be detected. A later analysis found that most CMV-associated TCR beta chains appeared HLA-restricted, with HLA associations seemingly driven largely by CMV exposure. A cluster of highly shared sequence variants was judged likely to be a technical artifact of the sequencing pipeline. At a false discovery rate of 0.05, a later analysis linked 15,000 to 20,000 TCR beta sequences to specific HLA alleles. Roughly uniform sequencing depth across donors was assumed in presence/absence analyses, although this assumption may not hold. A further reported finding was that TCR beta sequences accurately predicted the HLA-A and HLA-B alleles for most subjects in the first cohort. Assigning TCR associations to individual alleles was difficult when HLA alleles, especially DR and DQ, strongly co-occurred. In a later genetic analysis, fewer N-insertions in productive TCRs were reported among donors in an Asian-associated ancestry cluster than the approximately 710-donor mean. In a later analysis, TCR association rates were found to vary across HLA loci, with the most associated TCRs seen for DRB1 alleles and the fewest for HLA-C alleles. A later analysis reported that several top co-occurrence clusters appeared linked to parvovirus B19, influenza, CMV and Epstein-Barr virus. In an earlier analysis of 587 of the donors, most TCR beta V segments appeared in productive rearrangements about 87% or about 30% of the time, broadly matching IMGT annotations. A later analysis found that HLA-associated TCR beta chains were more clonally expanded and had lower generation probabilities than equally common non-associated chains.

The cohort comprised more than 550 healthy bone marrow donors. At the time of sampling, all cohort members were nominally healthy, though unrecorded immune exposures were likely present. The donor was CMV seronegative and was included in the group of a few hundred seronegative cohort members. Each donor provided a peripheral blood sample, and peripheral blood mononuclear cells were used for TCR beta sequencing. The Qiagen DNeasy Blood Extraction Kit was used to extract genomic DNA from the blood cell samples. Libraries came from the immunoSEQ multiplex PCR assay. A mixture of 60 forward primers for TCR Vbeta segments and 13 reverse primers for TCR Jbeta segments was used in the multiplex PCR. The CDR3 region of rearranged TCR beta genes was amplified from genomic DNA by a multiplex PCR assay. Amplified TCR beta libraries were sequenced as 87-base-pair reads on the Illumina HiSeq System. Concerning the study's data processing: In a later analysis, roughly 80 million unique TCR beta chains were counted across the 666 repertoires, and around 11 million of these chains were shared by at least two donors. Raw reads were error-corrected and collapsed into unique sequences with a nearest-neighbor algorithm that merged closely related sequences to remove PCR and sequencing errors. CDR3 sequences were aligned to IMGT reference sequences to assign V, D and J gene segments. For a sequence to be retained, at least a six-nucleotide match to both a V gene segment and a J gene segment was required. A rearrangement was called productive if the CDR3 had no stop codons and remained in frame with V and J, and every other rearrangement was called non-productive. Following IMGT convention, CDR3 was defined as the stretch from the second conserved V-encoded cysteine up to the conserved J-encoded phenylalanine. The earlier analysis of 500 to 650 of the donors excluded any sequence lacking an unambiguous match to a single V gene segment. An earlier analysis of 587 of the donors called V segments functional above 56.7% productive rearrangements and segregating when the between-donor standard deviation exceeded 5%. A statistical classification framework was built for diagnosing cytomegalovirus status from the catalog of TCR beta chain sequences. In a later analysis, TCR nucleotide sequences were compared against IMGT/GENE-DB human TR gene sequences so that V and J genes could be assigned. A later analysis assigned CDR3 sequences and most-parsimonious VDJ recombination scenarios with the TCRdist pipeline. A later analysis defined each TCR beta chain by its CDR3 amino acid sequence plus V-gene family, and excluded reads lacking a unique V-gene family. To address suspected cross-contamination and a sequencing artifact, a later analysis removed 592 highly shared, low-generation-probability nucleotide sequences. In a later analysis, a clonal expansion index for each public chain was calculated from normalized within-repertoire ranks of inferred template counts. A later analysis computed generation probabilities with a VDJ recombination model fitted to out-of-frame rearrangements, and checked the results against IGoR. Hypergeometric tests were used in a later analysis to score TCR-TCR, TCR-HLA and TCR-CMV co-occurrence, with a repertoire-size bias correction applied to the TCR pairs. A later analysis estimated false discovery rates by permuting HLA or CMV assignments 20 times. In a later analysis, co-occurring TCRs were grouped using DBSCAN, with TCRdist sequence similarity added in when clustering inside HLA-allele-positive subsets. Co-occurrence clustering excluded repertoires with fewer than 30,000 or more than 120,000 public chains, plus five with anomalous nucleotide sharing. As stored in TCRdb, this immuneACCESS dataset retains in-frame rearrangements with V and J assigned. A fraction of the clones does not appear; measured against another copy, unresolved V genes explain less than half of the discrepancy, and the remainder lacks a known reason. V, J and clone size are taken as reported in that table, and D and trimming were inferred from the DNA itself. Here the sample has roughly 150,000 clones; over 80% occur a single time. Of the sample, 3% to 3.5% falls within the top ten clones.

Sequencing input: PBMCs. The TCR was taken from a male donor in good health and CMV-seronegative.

The nucleotide sequence is TGTGCCAGCAGCGGCCGGGACAGGCTTTCAGAGACCCAGTACTTC. Protein translation: CASSGRDRLSETQYF. The rearranged segments are TRBV7-9 and TRBJ2-5, and 8 bases in between align with TRBD1. Trimming leaves V shorter by 5 bases and J shorter by 4 bases, with the junction holding 9 bases beyond the gene matches. According to the germline V gene (reference sequence), CDR1 reads SEHNR and CDR2 reads FQNEAQ. From its cysteine to its phenylalanine, the CDR3 spans 15 amino acids. Of all the DNA, just the CDR3 is kept, 45 bases in frame from base 1.